The 32 T cell receptor beta chains listed next were all sequenced from one sample in a study of T-cell reconstitution after alpha-beta-depleted transplantation in children. TCRbeta library construction was performed incorporating unique molecular identifiers. TCRdb re-called the PCR reads with MiXCR, one entry per CDR3 protein. The sample shows about 280,000 distinct CDR3 sequences, around a tenth of them seen only once. The starting material was peripheral blood, obtained 180 days after TCRalphabeta/CD19-depleted stem cell transplant. The receptors originated from a male patient aged 2-15 years who had a stem cell transplant for chronic granulomatous disease, so the T cells may come from the graft donor.

To note about this clonotype: A read error may explain this, as a much larger clone is one base away. Given the absence of the conserved phenylalanine or tryptophan at the CDR3 end, a read error is likely. V and J are TRBV20-1 and TRBJ2-3, with 13 bases aligning to TRBD2. The CDR3 consists of 16 residues. The germline gives CDR1 DFQATT, CDR2 SNEGSKA (reference sequence). The V segment lost 5 bases and the J segment 2 bases; nucleotides outside the gene matches: 7. CDR3 region: CSAVTGTSGITDTQYS. The CDR3 DNA reads as TGCAGTGCTGTTACCGGGACTAGCGGGATCACAGATACGCAGTATTCT.

This clonotype was counted ten times or more. The J gene is TRBJ2-7, the V gene TRBV29-1; no clear D. CDR1 is SQVTM, CDR2 ANQGSEA, per germline. V lost 5 bases and J lost 3, with 14 bases in between. There are 13 residues in the CDR3. DNA for the CDR3: TGCAGCGTTATCGCTCGGGCTAACTACGAGCAGTACTTC. Translation gives CSVIARANYEQYF.

This clonotype was recorded at least ten times. This chain joins TRBV20-1 and TRBJ2-1; 7 nucleotides agree with TRBD2. With 6 bases clipped from V and 5 bases from J, the junction kept 4 bases outside the gene matches. The CDR3 is 12 residues long. CDR1 and CDR2 from the germline V gene are DFQATT and SNEGSKA (reference sequence). The CDR3: CSAQLAHNEQFF. The CDR3 DNA reads TGCAGTGCCCAACTAGCGCACAATGAGCAGTTCTTC.

This clonotype was observed many times. The rearrangement uses TRBV19 and TRBJ1-5, with D unresolved. The CDR3 consists of 14 residues. Germline V gives CDR1 LNHDA, CDR2 SQIVND (reference sequence). The V end was cut by 1 base, the J end by 2 bases, with 6 bases between. CDR3 amino acids: CASSIVRGNQPQHF. CDR3 coding DNA: TGTGCCAGTAGTATAGTGAGGGGCAATCAGCCCCAGCATTTT. Variable domain in full (rest from reference TRBV19 and TRBJ1-5): DGGITQSPKYLFRKEGQNVTLSCEQNLNHDAMYWYRQDPGQGLRLIYYSQIVNDFQKGDIAEGYSVSREKKESFPLTVTSAQKNPTAFYLCASSIVRGNQPQHFGDGTRLSIL.

The chain links TRBV2 to TRBJ1-1; perhaps TRBD1 as D (5 bases). V was shortened by 1 base and J by 0 bases, with 15 bases between the two germline ends. The CDR3 is 17 amino acids. The V gene's germline CDR1 is SNHLY and CDR2 FYNNEI. The CDR3 region is CASSEDIDRELNTEAFF. The CDR3 DNA reads TGTGCCAGCAGTGAAGATATCGACAGAGAACTGAACACTGAAGCTTTCTTT.

The gene calls are TRBV29-1 and TRBJ2-2, with TRBD1 as a possible D gene (5 bases). Trimming removed 5 bases at V and 8 bases at J, with 15 bases between. There are 13 residues in the CDR3. Per the germline V gene, CDR1 is SQVTM and CDR2 is ANQGSEA. The CDR3: CSVQQVYTGELFF. The CDR3 nucleotides read TGCAGCGTTCAACAGGTTTATACGGGGGAGCTGTTTTTT.

This clonotype was counted many times. This sequence joins TRBV10-3 and TRBJ2-7; TRBD1 aligns across 8 bases. This CDR3 contains 13 residues. V gave up 6 bases and J gave up 2 bases; unmatched junction bases: 3. Per germline, CDR1 ENHRY and CDR2 SYGVKD. The CDR3 protein is CAIRDRDAYEQYF. The CDR3 bases are TGTGCCATCAGGGACAGGGATGCCTACGAGCAGTACTTC.

At least ten counts were recorded for this clonotype. CDR3 sequence (DNA): TGTGCCAGCAGCCCCGTTTCAGGGTGGAATCATGAGCAGTTCTTC. It yields the protein CASSPVSGWNHEQFF. V gene TRBV27 combines with J gene TRBJ2-1; tentative D call: TRBD1 (5 bases). Germline CDR1 reads MNHEY; CDR2 reads SMNVEV (reference sequence). The CDR3 runs 15 residues. The germline V and J ends were trimmed by 6 bases and 8 bases, with 20 bases remaining between them.

The table lists this clonotype with a count of one. Being one base from a much bigger clone, this may be a read error. The chain has TRBV4-1 and TRBJ2-7; tentative D call: TRBD1 (6 bases). This CDR3 contains 15 residues. CDR1 and CDR2 from the germline V gene are MGHRA and YSYEKL. The CDR3 coding sequence is TGCGCCAGCAGCCATAATCCGGGACACTCCTACGGGCAGTACTTC. Protein product: CASSHNPGHSYGQYF.

This clonotype has a count of ten or more. The V call is TRBV20-1, the J call TRBJ2-5; maybe TRBD2 (5 bases). Per the germline V gene, CDR1 is DFQATT and CDR2 is SNEGSKA (reference sequence). V was clipped by 0 bases and J by 0 bases, with 17 bases between them. CDR3 length equals 17 residues. CDR3 nucleotides: TGCAGTGCTAGAGAGAGGGCGGGTGGCAGGCACCAAGAGACCCAGTACTTC. Encoded protein: CSARERAGGRHQETQYF.

Many counts were recorded for this clonotype. The gene calls are TRBV20-1 and TRBJ2-1, with TRBD2 identical over 9 bases. The V and J ends lost 7 bases and 3 bases, in that order; junction bases with no gene match: 7. This CDR3 comprises 14 residues. Per germline, CDR1 DFQATT and CDR2 SNEGSKA (reference sequence). The CDR3 nucleotides read TGCAGTGTGCAGAGCGGGAGGAACTACAATGAGCAGTTCTTC. Translation gives CSVQSGRNYNEQFF.

This clonotype turned up a few times. Here the CDR3 reads CTSSGGGSYEQYF. In DNA, the CDR3 is TGCACCAGCTCTGGCGGTGGGTCCTACGAGCAGTACTTC. This rearrangement joins TRBV1 to TRBJ2-7. TRBV1 is recorded as a pseudogene. The CDR3 length is 13 residues.

The chain is built from TRBV21-1 and TRBJ2-2; the table gives TRBD2 as D, unverified against the DNA. TRBV21-1 is a pseudogene. The CDR3 has 19 amino acids. CDR3 DNA: TGTGCCAGCAGCAAAGAAGGCAGTCCCTTCGATTTAGAATCCGGGGAGCTGTTTTTT. It encodes CASSKEGSPFDLESGELFF.

This clonotype came up many times. J is TRBJ2-5 and V is TRBV28, with 8 bases identical to TRBD1. Per germline, CDR1 MDHEN and CDR2 SYDVKM. CDR3 length: 17 residues. The trim removed 6 bases at V and 5 bases at J, leaving 17 bases unmatched. The CDR3 DNA is TGTGCCAGCAGCCTTACCCCCCAAGGACAGGGTCGGGAGACCCAGTACTTC. Residues: CASSLTPQGQGRETQYF.

This clonotype was counted many times. J is TRBJ1-4 and V is TRBV7-2; no definite D call. In germline, CDR1 is SGHTA, CDR2 FQGNSA. The ends were cut back, 2 bases at V and 7 bases at J, with 8 bases in the middle. The CDR3 contains 13 residues. Written as DNA, the CDR3 is TGTGCCAGCAGCTTAAGGGCAGCTGAAAAACTGTTTTTT. This translates into CASSLRAAEKLFF.

This clonotype was recorded a few times. The rearrangement joins TRBV20-1 to TRBJ2-5, with 7 bases identical to TRBD1. Germline assignment: CDR1 DFQATT and CDR2 SNEGSKA (reference sequence). CDR3 length equals 12 residues. With 8 bases clipped from V and 5 bases from J, the junction kept 8 bases outside the gene matches. CDR3 nucleotide sequence: TGCAGTTCTTACAGGGGAGAGGAGACCCAGTACTTC. Residues: CSSYRGEETQYF.

This clonotype was counted many times. The chain combines TRBV15 with TRBJ2-7; 7 nucleotides align to TRBD1. Germline V gene data show CDR1 as LNHNV and CDR2 as YYDKDF (reference sequence). J was trimmed by 1 base and V by 4 bases; bases with no gene match: 1. This CDR3 has 13 amino acids. CDR3 DNA sequence: TGTGCCACCAGCATGACAGGGTCCTACGAGCAGTACTTC. It codes for CATSMTGSYEQYF.

This clonotype was seen ten or more times. A single base separates this from a much larger clone, so it may be a read error. The chain employs TRBV12-3 or TRBV12-4 and TRBJ2-7; D call uncertain. V lost 5 bases to trimming and J lost 3 bases, with 5 bases between them. The CDR3 has 11 residues. The CDR3 loop is CASSNGYEQYF. In DNA, the CDR3 is TGTGCCAGCAGTAACGGCTACGAGCAGTACTTC.

This clonotype was detected many times. The chain employs TRBV20-1 and TRBJ2-1; 9 bases agree with TRBD1. With V trimmed by 4 bases and J by 7 bases, 11 bases remained unmatched. The CDR3 covers 15 residues. Germline loops: CDR1 DFQATT, CDR2 SNEGSKA (reference sequence). Written as DNA, the CDR3 is TGCAGTGCTAATGACAGGGGGTCCCCTTCAAATGAGCAGTTCTTC. Translated, it gives CSANDRGSPSNEQFF.

This clonotype was counted ten times or more. The chain couples TRBV20-1 to TRBJ2-1; 13 positions match TRBD2. The germline CDR1 and CDR2 sequences are DFQATT and SNEGSKA (reference sequence). J gave up 0 bases and V 4 bases, and 6 bases lay outside the gene matches. The CDR3 consists of 17 residues. The CDR3: CSATGTSGTSSYNEQFF. The DNA for the CDR3 is TGCAGTGCTACTGGGACTAGCGGGACGAGCTCCTACAATGAGCAGTTCTTC.

This clonotype came up many times. The rearrangement links TRBV20-1 to TRBJ2-7, with 11 bases that match TRBD2. Unmatched junction bases numbered 6, after V lost 3 bases and J lost 2 bases. Germline CDR1 and CDR2: DFQATT and SNEGSKA (reference sequence). The CDR3 spans 15 residues. In nucleotides, the CDR3 is TGCAGTGCTAGCCCTACTAGCGGGAGTCCCTACGAGCAGTACTTC. Protein product: CSASPTSGSPYEQYF.

Only a few counts were recorded for this clonotype. This chain connects TRBV6-1 to TRBJ1-1, with a tentative D call TRBD1 (5 bases). The CDR3 is 14 residues long. V lost 4 bases and J lost 5, with 14 bases in between. Germline V lookup: CDR1 MNHNS, CDR2 SASEGT. The CDR3 is CASSADGPGTEAFF. CDR3 DNA: TGTGCCAGCAGTGCGGACGGACCAGGGACTGAAGCTTTCTTT.

This clonotype showed up many times. In nucleotides, the CDR3 is TGTGCCAGCAGTTGGCCGGGACTTGACAATGAGCAGTTCTTC. It is translated as CASSWPGLDNEQFF. The chain links TRBV12-3 or TRBV12-4 to TRBJ2-1; D possibly corresponds to TRBD2 (6 bases). The CDR3 contains 14 residues. The V end was cut by 4 bases, the J end by 5 bases, with 12 bases between.

This clonotype has at least ten counts. The V and J genes are TRBV20-1 and TRBJ2-1, with 13 bases that match TRBD2. Trimming cost V 1 base and J 12 bases; bases outside gene matches: 6. The CDR3 loop spans 14 amino acids. CDR1 and CDR2 from the germline V gene are DFQATT and SNEGSKA (reference sequence). The CDR3 here is CSARGTSGREGQFF. In DNA form, the CDR3 reads TGCAGTGCTAGAGGCACTAGCGGGAGGGAAGGGCAGTTCTTC.

The genes are TRBV7-9 and TRBJ2-7; D ambiguous. From germline, CDR1 is SEHNR and CDR2 FQNEAQ (reference sequence). The V end was cut by 2 bases, the J end by 2 bases, with 13 bases between. The CDR3 runs to 15 residues. For the CDR3, the DNA is TGTGCCAGCAGCTTATTTCCAGGCCTCGCCTACGAGCAGTACTTC. Its translation: CASSLFPGLAYEQYF. Full variable domain (remainder filled in from reference TRBV7-9 and TRBJ2-7): DTGVSQNPRHKITKRGQNVTFRCDPISEHNRLYWYRQTLGQGPEFLTYFQNEAQLEKSRLLSDRFSAERPKGSFSTLEIQRTEQGDSAMYLCASSLFPGLAYEQYFGPGTRLTVT.

This clonotype was seen many times. J is TRBJ1-1 and V is TRBV20-1; D unresolved. The CDR3 totals 12 residues. Germline values: CDR1 DFQATT, CDR2 SNEGSKA (reference sequence). V shed 1 base and J shed 8 bases, with 11 bases lying between them. The CDR3 is CSARGERTEAFF. The CDR3 DNA follows: TGCAGTGCTAGAGGAGAACGTACCGAAGCTTTCTTT.

This clonotype appeared many times. The rearrangement links TRBV5-5 to TRBJ2-3; 9 nucleotides match TRBD2. The germline CDR1 and CDR2 sequences are SGHKS and YYEKEE (reference sequence). The junction had 8 bases not matched to a gene; V was cut back by 4 bases and J by 5 bases. The CDR3 is made up of 15 amino acids. CDR3 residues: CASSLAGINRDTQYF. CDR3 in DNA: TGTGCCAGCAGCCTAGCGGGGATTAACAGAGATACGCAGTATTTT.

This clonotype was seen repeatedly, ten times or more. The rearrangement uses TRBV7-2 and TRBJ2-1, with TRBD2 as a possible D gene (5 bases). Germline V lookup: CDR1 SGHTA, CDR2 FQGNSA. This CDR3 comprises 15 residues. The V gene lost 5 bases and the J gene lost 4 bases, with 15 bases spanning the gap. CDR3 DNA: TGTGCCAGCAGCCTAGGGAGTCCAACTTACAATGAGCAGTTCTTC. It translates to CASSLGSPTYNEQFF.

This clonotype was observed many times. V gene TRBV20-1 combines with J gene TRBJ1-4, with D possibly matching TRBD1 (5 bases). CDR1 and CDR2 (germline): DFQATT, SNEGSKA (reference sequence). This CDR3 is built from 13 residues. The V end lost 6 bases, the J end lost 2 bases, and 10 bases lay between the germline ends. The chain's CDR3 is CSAVRQTNEKLFF. The CDR3 DNA is TGCAGTGCCGTCAGACAGACTAATGAAAAACTGTTTTTT.

This clonotype was seen repeatedly, ten times or more. The chain uses TRBV20-1 and TRBJ2-7, with D possibly matching TRBD2 (6 bases). The length of the CDR3 is 14 residues. Germline lookup yields CDR1 DFQATT and CDR2 SNEGSKA (reference sequence). The ends were cut back, 5 bases at V and 7 bases at J, with 21 bases in the middle. CDR3 nucleotides: TGCAGTGCTCTCCTCTCTCGGGAGCCAAAAGAGCAGTACTTC. It yields the protein CSALLSREPKEQYF.

The table lists this clonotype with many counts. The V gene is TRBV5-1, the J gene TRBJ2-2, with D hard to call. V shed 0 bases and J shed 4 bases, with 13 bases lying between them. CDR1 is SGHRS and CDR2 is YFSETQ in the germline V gene. This CDR3 is built from 16 residues. The DNA for the CDR3 is TGCGCCAGCAGCTTGGAAACAGTAGGACCCACCGGGGAGCTGTTTTTT. Translating gives CASSLETVGPTGELFF.

This clonotype was seen repeatedly, ten times or more. This chain links TRBV5-1 with TRBJ2-1; 13 bases fit TRBD2. Germline CDR1 reads SGHRS; CDR2 reads YFSETQ. This CDR3 has 19 residues. With V trimmed by 4 bases and J by 4 bases, 14 bases remained unmatched. The CDR3: CASSPGGWGTSGDYNEQFF. As DNA, the CDR3 is TGCGCCAGCAGCCCGGGGGGCTGGGGGACTAGCGGGGATTACAATGAGCAGTTCTTC.